The clone carrying this T cell receptor (beta chain) was picked up a small number of times. Its antigen is unknown. TCRdb reprocessed the 5' RACE reads with MiXCR, giving one entry per CDR3 protein. The sample shows 350,000 to 550,000 distinct CDR3 sequences, more than 15% of them seen only once. The data belong to a study of T-cell memory formation after mild COVID-19. Study information: The TCR clusters were mostly specific to one donor.

Findings and caveats of the study: Second-wave clones with a day 37 peak had unconfirmed SARS-CoV-2 specificity. Contracting clones localized mainly to CM and EM when CD4+ and mainly to EMRA when CD8+. Balance between CD4 and CD8 was seen in clones contracting day 15 to 85, and a CD4+ lean was seen in later expanders.

V lost 0 bases and J 5 bases, leaving 8 bases between the germline ends. The CDR3 contains 14 residues. The rearrangement uses TRBV12-3 or TRBV12-4 and TRBJ2-1, with D possibly called TRBD1 or TRBD2 (5 bases each). The clonotype originates from a young man who had mild COVID-19 (a few samples of this study predate the infection). Cell type and time point are not known. Sequenced input: PBMCs or a T cell subset sorted from them (not recorded which). CDR3 coding DNA: TGTGCCAGCAGTTTAGCGGGGACCCACAATGAGCAGTTCTTC. This translates into CASSLAGTHNEQFF.